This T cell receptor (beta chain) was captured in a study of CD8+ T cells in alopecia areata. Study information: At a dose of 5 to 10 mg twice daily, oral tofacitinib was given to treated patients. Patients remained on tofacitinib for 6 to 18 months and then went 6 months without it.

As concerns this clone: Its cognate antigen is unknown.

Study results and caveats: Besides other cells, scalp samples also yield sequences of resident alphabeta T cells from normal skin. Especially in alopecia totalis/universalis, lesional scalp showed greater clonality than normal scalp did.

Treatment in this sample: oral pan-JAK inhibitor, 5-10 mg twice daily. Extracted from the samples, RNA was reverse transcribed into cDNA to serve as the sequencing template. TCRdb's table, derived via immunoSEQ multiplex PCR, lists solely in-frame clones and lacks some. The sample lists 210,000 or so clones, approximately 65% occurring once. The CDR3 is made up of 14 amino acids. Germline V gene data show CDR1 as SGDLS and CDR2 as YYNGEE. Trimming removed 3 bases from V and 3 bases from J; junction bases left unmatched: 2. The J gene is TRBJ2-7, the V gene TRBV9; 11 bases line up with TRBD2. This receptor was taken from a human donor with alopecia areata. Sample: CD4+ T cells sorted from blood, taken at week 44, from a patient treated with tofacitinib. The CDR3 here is CASSETSGNYEQYF. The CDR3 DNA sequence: TGTGCCAGCAGCGAGACTAGCGGGAACTACGAGCAGTACTTC.